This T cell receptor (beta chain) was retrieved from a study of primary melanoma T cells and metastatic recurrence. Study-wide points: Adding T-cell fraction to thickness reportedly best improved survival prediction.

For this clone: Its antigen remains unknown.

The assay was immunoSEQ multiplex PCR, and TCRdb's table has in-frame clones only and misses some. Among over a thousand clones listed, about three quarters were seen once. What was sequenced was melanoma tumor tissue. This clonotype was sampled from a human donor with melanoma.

For the CDR3, the DNA is TGTGCCAGCAGTGCCGGGGGGGGAGAGACCCAGTACTTC. It translates to CASSAGGGETQYF. The chain carries TRBV25-1 and TRBJ2-5, with TRBD2 matching 8 bases. Germline CDR1 reads MGHDK; CDR2 reads SYGVNS. The CDR3 has 13 amino acids. The trim removed 4 bases at V and 4 bases at J, leaving 2 bases unmatched.